The clone carrying this T cell receptor (beta chain) turned up a few times. No antigen is known for it. These data originate in a study of T cell clonotyping in hematopoietic cell transplantation. Study findings and constraints: Pathologically expanded recipient clonotypes increased progressively from day 30 to day 180 as diversity fell.

This CDR3 has 16 amino acids. The germline V gene has CDR1 SGHDT and CDR2 YYEEEE. The V end was cut by 0 bases, the J end by 2 bases, with 12 bases between. Sequenced by immunoSEQ multiplex PCR; TCRdb stores in-frame clones only, minus some. This sample has a few thousand clones; 85% to 95% occur once, and the top ten carry 45% to 60%. Recipient blood drawn about 28 days pretransplant and days 30, 100, 180 after. The source is a female patient aged 50-59 years who had an allogeneic stem cell transplant from an unrelated donor, so T cells may come from the graft donor. Some clones in this sample may be carry-over from other donors' samples. This sample comprised peripheral blood mononuclear cells, obtained 100 days after allogeneic stem cell transplant. This chain uses TRBV5-6 with TRBJ2-1; D is perhaps TRBD1 (6 bases). The CDR3 DNA follows: TGTGCCAGCAGCTTGGGGGCAGGGGTGGCCTACAATGAGCAGTTCTTC. Translating gives CASSLGAGVAYNEQFF. The whole variable domain, remainder taken from reference TRBV5-6 and TRBJ2-1, is DAGVTQSPTHLIKTRGQQVTLRCSPKSGHDTVSWYQQALGQGPQFIFQYYEEEERQRGNFPDRFSGHQFPNYSSELNVNALLLGDSALYLCASSLGAGVAYNEQFFGPGTRLTVL.